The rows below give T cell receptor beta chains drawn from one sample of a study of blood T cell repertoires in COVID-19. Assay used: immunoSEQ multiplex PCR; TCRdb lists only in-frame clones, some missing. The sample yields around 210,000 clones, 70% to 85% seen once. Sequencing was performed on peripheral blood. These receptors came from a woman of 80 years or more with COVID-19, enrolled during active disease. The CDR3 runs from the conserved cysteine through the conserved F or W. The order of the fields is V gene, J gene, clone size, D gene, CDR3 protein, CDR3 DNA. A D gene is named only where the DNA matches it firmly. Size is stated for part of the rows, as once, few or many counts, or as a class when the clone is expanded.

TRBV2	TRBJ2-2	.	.	CASSLTLRATGELFF	TGTGCCAGCAGCCTAACACTGAGAGCGACCGGGGAGCTGTTTTTT
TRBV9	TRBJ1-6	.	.	CASSAGQNRAYNSPLHF	TGTGCCAGCAGCGCTGGACAGAATAGGGCCTATAATTCACCCCTCCACTTT
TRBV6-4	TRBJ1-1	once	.	CAIELGSNTEAFF	TGTGCCATAGAACTGGGGAGTAACACTGAAGCTTTCTTT
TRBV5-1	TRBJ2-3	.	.	CASSFGGWTDTQYF	TGCGCCAGCAGCTTTGGGGGGTGGACAGATACGCAGTATTTT
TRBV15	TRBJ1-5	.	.	CATSQGLYSNQPQHF	TGTGCCACCAGCCAAGGACTATATAGCAATCAGCCCCAGCATTTT
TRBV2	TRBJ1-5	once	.	CASSEQGTNQPQHF	TGTGCCAGCAGTGAACAGGGGACGAATCAGCCCCAGCATTTT
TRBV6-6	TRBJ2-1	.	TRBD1	CASSSGQGSNEQFF	TGTGCCAGCAGCTCCGGACAGGGGAGCAATGAGCAGTTCTTC
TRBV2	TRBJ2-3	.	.	CASTRTSSQYF	TGTGCCAGCACCCGGACAAGTTCGCAGTATTTT
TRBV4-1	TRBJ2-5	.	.	CASSQDRSTQKETQYF	TGCGCCAGCAGCCAAGATCGTTCGACACAAAAAGAGACCCAGTACTTC
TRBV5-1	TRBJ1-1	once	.	CASSLVSAGTEAFF	TGCGCCAGCAGCTTGGTGTCAGCGGGCACTGAAGCTTTCTTT
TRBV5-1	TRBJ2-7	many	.	CASSFGGSLYEQYF	TGCGCCAGCAGCTTCGGAGGATCCCTCTACGAGCAGTACTTC
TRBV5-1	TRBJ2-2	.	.	CASSPGRGTGELFF	TGCGCCAGCAGCCCTGGGCGGGGTACCGGGGAGCTGTTTTTT
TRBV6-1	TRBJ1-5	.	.	CASRTANQPQHF	TGTGCCAGCAGGACAGCGAATCAGCCCCAGCATTTT
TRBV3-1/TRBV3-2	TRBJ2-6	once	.	CASSQRLISGANVLTF	TGTGCCAGCAGCCAAAGACTCATCTCTGGGGCCAACGTCCTGACTTTC
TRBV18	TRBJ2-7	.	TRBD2	CASSHTGAGGGYEQYF	TGTGCCAGCTCGCACACCGGAGCGGGAGGCGGCTACGAGCAGTACTTC
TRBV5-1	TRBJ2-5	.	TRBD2	CASSLPEPGGETQYF	TGCGCCAGCAGCTTGCCTGAACCGGGGGGGGAGACCCAGTACTTC
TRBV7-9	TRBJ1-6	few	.	CASSLGPETGSPLHF	TGTGCCAGCAGCTTAGGACCCGAGACGGGGTCACCCCTCCACTTT
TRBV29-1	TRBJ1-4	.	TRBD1	CSASQQGAREKLFF	TGCAGCGCTAGCCAGCAGGGGGCCCGAGAAAAACTGTTTTTT
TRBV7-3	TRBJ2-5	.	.	CASSSGLPGETQYF	TGTGCCAGCAGCTCGGGACTTCCCGGGGAGACCCAGTACTTC
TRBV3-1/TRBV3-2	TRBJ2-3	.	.	CASSQGPTRQYF	TGTGCCAGCAGCCAAGGGCCGACAAGGCAGTATTTT
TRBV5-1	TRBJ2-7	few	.	CASSRTGLYEQYF	TGCGCCAGCAGCCGGACGGGACTTTACGAGCAGTACTTC
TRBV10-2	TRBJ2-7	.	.	CASLLLGAVSGEQYF	TGCGCCAGCCTCCTGCTAGGGGCAGTTAGTGGCGAGCAGTACTTC
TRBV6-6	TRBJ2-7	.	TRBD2	CASSPGGLVAQAGGSQQYF	TGTGCCAGCAGTCCGGGGGGGTTGGTGGCTCAGGCCGGAGGGTCCCAGCAGTACTTC
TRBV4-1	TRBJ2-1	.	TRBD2	CASSQEGGSGGKNEQFF	TGCGCCAGCAGCCAAGAGGGGGGTAGCGGGGGCAAGAATGAGCAGTTCTTC
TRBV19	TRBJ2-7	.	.	CASSRGSYEQYF	TGTGCCAGTAGCAGGGGATCCTACGAGCAGTACTTC
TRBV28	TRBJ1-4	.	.	CASSSIQGVYEKLFF	TGTGCCAGCAGTTCAATACAGGGCGTATATGAAAAACTGTTTTTT
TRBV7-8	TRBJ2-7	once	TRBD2	CASLGSGGYEQYF	TGTGCCAGCTTGGGTAGCGGGGGGTACGAGCAGTACTTC
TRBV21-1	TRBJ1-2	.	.	CASSKSPRTGHYGYTF	TGTGCCAGCAGCAAATCACCGCGGACAGGGCATTATGGCTACACCTTC
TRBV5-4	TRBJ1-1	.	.	CASSLLGGGRRNTEAFF	TGTGCCAGCAGCTTGTTGGGGGGAGGACGTCGGAACACTGAAGCTTTCTTT
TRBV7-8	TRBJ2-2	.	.	CASRGGLTGRGELFF	TGTGCCAGCAGGGGAGGTCTCACGGGACGAGGGGAGCTGTTTTTT
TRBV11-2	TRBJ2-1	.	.	CASSLGATYNEQFF	TGTGCCAGCAGCTTAGGGGCTACCTACAATGAGCAGTTCTTC
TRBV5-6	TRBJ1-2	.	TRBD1	CASTQGANYGYTF	TGTGCCAGCACACAGGGGGCTAACTATGGCTACACCTTC
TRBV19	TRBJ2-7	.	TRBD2	CASRRKAGVSYEQYF	TGTGCCAGTAGACGTAAAGCGGGAGTCTCCTACGAGCAGTACTTC
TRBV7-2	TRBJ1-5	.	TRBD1	CASSSQGAGGQPQHF	TGTGCCAGCAGCTCACAGGGGGCGGGCGGTCAGCCCCAGCATTTT
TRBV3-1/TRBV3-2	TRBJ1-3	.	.	CASSQGTSGNTIYF	TGTGCCAGCAGCCAAGGTACTTCTGGAAACACCATATATTTT
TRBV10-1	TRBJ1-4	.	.	CASSERKDRGDDPTNEKLFF	TGCGCCAGCAGTGAAAGAAAGGACCGGGGGGATGACCCCACTAATGAAAAACTGTTTTTT
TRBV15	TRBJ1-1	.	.	CATSRGAGEEAFF	TGTGCCACCAGCAGAGGGGCAGGGGAAGAAGCTTTCTTT
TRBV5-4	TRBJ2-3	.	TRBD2	CASSQDSGGAVDTQYF	TGTGCCAGCAGCCAGGATAGCGGGGGGGCCGTCGATACGCAGTATTTT
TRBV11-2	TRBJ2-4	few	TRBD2	CASSLGPRLARRRKNIQYF	TGTGCCAGCAGCTTAGGTCCCCGACTAGCGCGAAGGCGCAAAAACATTCAGTACTTC
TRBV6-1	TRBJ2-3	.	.	CASSERRGPDTQYF	TGTGCCAGCAGTGAAAGGAGGGGCCCAGATACGCAGTATTTT
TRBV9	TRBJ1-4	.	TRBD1	CASSGTGGTWEKLFF	TGTGCCAGCAGCGGGACAGGGGGGACTTGGGAAAAACTGTTTTTT
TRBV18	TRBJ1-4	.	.	CASSPRENEKLFF	TGTGCCAGCTCACCACGAGAGAATGAAAAACTGTTTTTT
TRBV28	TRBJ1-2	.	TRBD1	CASRKPGQGADGYTF	TGTGCCAGCAGGAAACCGGGACAGGGGGCAGATGGCTACACCTTC
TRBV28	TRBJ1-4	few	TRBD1	CASSLGTVTSTNEKLFF	TGTGCCAGCAGTTTAGGGACAGTCACTTCAACTAATGAAAAACTGTTTTTT
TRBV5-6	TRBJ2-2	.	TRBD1	CASSSRTGIGELFF	TGTGCCAGCAGCTCCAGGACAGGGATCGGGGAGCTGTTTTTT
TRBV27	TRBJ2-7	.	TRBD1	CASSRGQGVPTEQYF	TGTGCCAGCAGTAGGGGGCAGGGGGTTCCTACAGAGCAGTACTTC
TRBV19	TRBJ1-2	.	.	CASSMAGVGYTF	TGTGCCAGTAGTATGGCAGGGGTCGGCTACACCTTC
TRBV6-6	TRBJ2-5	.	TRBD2	CASRLAGASETQYF	TGTGCCAGCCGACTAGCGGGAGCATCAGAGACCCAGTACTTC
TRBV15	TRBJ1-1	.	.	CATSRSGRNTEAFF	TGTGCCACCAGCAGGAGCGGGCGGAACACTGAAGCTTTCTTT
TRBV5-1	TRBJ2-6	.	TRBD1	CASSSGTANSGANVLTF	TGCGCCAGCAGCTCCGGGACAGCCAACTCTGGGGCCAACGTCCTGACTTTC
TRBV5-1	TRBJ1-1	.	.	CASSMSSGTEAFF	TGCGCCAGCAGCATGTCGTCGGGCACTGAAGCTTTCTTT
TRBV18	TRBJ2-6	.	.	CASSPPMGAWGANVLTF	TGTGCCAGCTCACCACCCATGGGGGCGTGGGGGGCCAACGTCCTGACTTTC
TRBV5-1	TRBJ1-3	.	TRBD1	CASSWGQGEPGNTIYF	TGCGCCAGCAGCTGGGGACAGGGGGAACCTGGAAACACCATATATTTT
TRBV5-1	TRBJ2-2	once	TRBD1	CASSPGQKNTGELFF	TGCGCCAGCAGCCCGGGACAGAAAAACACCGGGGAGCTGTTTTTT